The rows below give T cell receptor beta chains drawn from one sample of a study of T cell responses to AZD1222 COVID-19 vaccine. Here immunoSEQ multiplex PCR was the method, and the copy in TCRdb shows in-frame clones only, minus some. The sample holds approximately 80,000 clones, 80% to 90% seen once. The material sequenced was peripheral blood, taken 28 days after the second AZD1222 dose. The receptors come from an adult who received the AZD1222 COVID-19 vaccine. The CDR3 runs from the conserved cysteine through the conserved F or W. The order of the fields is clone size, J gene, D gene, V gene, CDR3 DNA, CDR3 protein. A D gene is named only where the DNA matches it firmly. Clone size is given for some rows only: seen once, a few or many times, or a class if the clone is expanded.

NA TRBJ1-5 NA TRBV28 TGTGCCAGCAGAGACACGAAAGGAGAGCCCCAGCATTTT CASRDTKGEPQHF
NA TRBJ1-6 NA TRBV5-5 TGTGCCAGCAGCGGGGGGACGGATCTAGGGTCACCCCTCCACTTT CASSGGTDLGSPLHF
NA TRBJ1-6 NA TRBV27 TGTGCCAGCGGCTCCTATAATTCACCCCTCCACTTT CASGSYNSPLHF
NA TRBJ1-1 NA TRBV7-9 TGTGCCAGCAGCTTAGGGGGCCCTGAAGCTTTCTTT CASSLGGPEAFF
NA TRBJ2-1 TRBD1 TRBV6-6 TGTGCCAGCAGTTATCGACAGGGTAGGGATGAGCAGTTCTTC CASSYRQGRDEQFF
NA TRBJ2-3 NA TRBV30 TGTGCCTGGACCCCAGGGGTCGATACGCAGTATTTT CAWTPGVDTQYF
NA TRBJ2-5 TRBD2 TRBV6-5 TGTGCCAGCAGTTACTCGCGGGGGGTACAAGAGACCCAGTACTTC CASSYSRGVQETQYF
NA TRBJ2-7 TRBD1 TRBV18 TGTGCCAGCTCACCAATTCTAGGGACAGCCTCCTACGAGCAGTACTTC CASSPILGTASYEQYF
NA TRBJ2-1 NA TRBV27 TGTGCCAGCAGTAAGGGGACGGGGTCCTACAATGAGCAGTTCTTC CASSKGTGSYNEQFF
NA TRBJ1-1 TRBD1 TRBV27 TGTGCCAGCAGTTACGGGCACAGGGGACTCTTCAACACTGAAGCTTTCTTT CASSYGHRGLFNTEAFF
NA TRBJ1-6 NA TRBV5-1 TGCGCCAGCAGCTTGCTACAGGAGAATTCACCCCTCCACTTT CASSLLQENSPLHF
NA TRBJ2-3 NA TRBV6-6 TGTGCCAGCAATCCCTCCGGGGCAGGGTCAGATACGCAGTATTTT CASNPSGAGSDTQYF
NA TRBJ1-5 TRBD1 TRBV19 TGTGCCAGTAGGTTGACAGGGTCTAATCAGCCCCAGCATTTT CASRLTGSNQPQHF
NA TRBJ2-6 NA TRBV12-5 TGTGCTAGTGGTTTGGGGGACCCTGGGGCCAACGTCCTGACTTTC CASGLGDPGANVLTF
NA TRBJ2-2 NA TRBV30 TGTGCCTGGAGTGTACCTCAGTTAACCGGGGAGCTGTTTTTT CAWSVPQLTGELFF
NA TRBJ2-7 TRBD2 TRBV27 TGTGCCAGCAGTTTTCTGGCTAGCGGCCAGTACGAGCAGTACTTC CASSFLASGQYEQYF
NA TRBJ1-1 NA TRBV28 TGTGCCAGCAGCCTCACTCCCAACACTGAAGCTTTCTTT CASSLTPNTEAFF
NA TRBJ2-5 NA TRBV15 TGTGCCACCAGCAGAGAGCCCAGCGAAGAGACCCAGTACTTC CATSREPSEETQYF
NA TRBJ1-5 TRBD1 TRBV7-2 TGTGCCAGCAGCTCCTGGGACAGGGGCAACCCCAATCAGCCCCAGCATTTT CASSSWDRGNPNQPQHF
NA TRBJ1-5 NA TRBV12-3/TRBV12-4 TGTGCCAGCAGTTCGACTCGGGGTCAGCCCCAGCATTTT CASSSTRGQPQHF
NA TRBJ2-7 NA TRBV28 TGTGCCAGCAGTTTAAACAGCTACGAGCAGTACTTC CASSLNSYEQYF
once TRBJ2-2 TRBD1 TRBV18 TGTGCCAGCTCACCACTGAGACAGGGGCTAACGTACACCGGGGAGCTGTTTTTT CASSPLRQGLTYTGELFF
NA TRBJ1-6 NA TRBV9 TGTGCCAGCAGCGTTGGCGACGGACCCCTCCACTTT CASSVGDGPLHF
NA TRBJ2-1 NA TRBV13 TGTGCCAGCAGCTTGGGACCTAATGAGCAGTTCTTC CASSLGPNEQFF
NA TRBJ1-5 NA TRBV6-2/TRBV6-3 TGTGCCAGCAGTTACCCCAGGGGAGGTCAGCCCCAGCATTTT CASSYPRGGQPQHF
NA TRBJ2-7 TRBD1 TRBV2 TGTGCCAGCAGCCGGGACAGAGCCTACGAGCAGTACTTC CASSRDRAYEQYF
NA TRBJ1-5 NA TRBV2 TGTGCCAGCATGGGAGTGCGCAATCAGCCCCAGCATTTT CASMGVRNQPQHF
NA TRBJ1-4 NA TRBV6-6 TGTGCCAGCAGTTACTCGGCCACAACTAATGAAAAACTGTTTTTT CASSYSATTNEKLFF
NA TRBJ2-2 NA TRBV19 TGTGCCAGTAGACCGAGGCGGGACGGTGACACCGGGGAGCTGTTTTTT CASRPRRDGDTGELFF
NA TRBJ2-1 NA TRBV29-1 TGCAGCGTTCTCCCCGGGGCGAACAATGAGCAGTTCTTC CSVLPGANNEQFF
NA TRBJ2-1 NA TRBV18 TGTGCCAGCTCTCCTGGGAATGAGCAGTTCTTC CASSPGNEQFF
NA TRBJ2-7 NA TRBV18 TGTGCCAGCTCACCAGGGGAGGCAGGACGAATATACGAGCAGTACTTC CASSPGEAGRIYEQYF
NA TRBJ1-2 TRBD1 TRBV27 TGTGGAGTGGACAGGGAATGGAGTAACTATGGCTACACCTTC CGVDREWSNYGYTF
NA TRBJ1-2 TRBD1 TRBV4-2 TGTGCCAGCAGCCCGGACAGGGAGGTTGTCTATGGCTACACCTTC CASSPDREVVYGYTF
NA TRBJ2-1 TRBD2 TRBV29-1 TGCAGCGTCGGGACTAGCGGGGGCCGCAATGAGCAGTTCTTC CSVGTSGGRNEQFF
NA TRBJ1-2 NA TRBV7-2 TGTGCCAGCAGCTTAACCCCAGAACAACGGGCTGGCTACACCTTC CASSLTPEQRAGYTF
NA TRBJ2-1 TRBD2 TRBV2 TGTGCCAGCATGACTAGCGGGAGTACCTACAATGAGCAGTTCTTC CASMTSGSTYNEQFF
NA TRBJ1-6 NA TRBV14 TGTGCCAGCAGCCGGATCCTCCGGGACGTGTATAATTCACCCCTCCACTTT CASSRILRDVYNSPLHF
NA TRBJ2-3 NA TRBV5-1 TGCGCCAGCAGCTTGTCAAGTTTTCCTAGCACAGATACGCAGTATTTT CASSLSSFPSTDTQYF
NA TRBJ1-5 TRBD1 TRBV27 TGTGCCAGCAGTGTCCTGACAGGGCAGCCCCAGCATTTT CASSVLTGQPQHF
NA TRBJ2-2 NA TRBV5-1 TGCGCCAGCAGCACCCAGCGGACGAACACCGGGGAGCTGTTTTTT CASSTQRTNTGELFF
NA TRBJ2-2 NA TRBV29-1 TGCAGCGTTGATCCGGCGAACACCGGGGAGCTGTTTTTT CSVDPANTGELFF